This T cell receptor beta chain was recorded in a study of monozygotic twins with inflammatory bowel disease. Study-wide findings and caveats: A single strong clonotype or signal linked to IBD was not supported.

Notes on this clonotype: Antigen specificity is unknown.

cDNA synthesis was performed in eight separate reactions for each sample. TCRdb re-called the 5' RACE reads and gives one entry per CDR3 protein, without DNA. This sample's clone table lists about 350,000 distinct CDR3 sequences. Someone took an approximately 2.5 ml blood sample from each of the donors. The CDR3 runs 15 residues. CDR1 and CDR2 (germline): MNHEY, SVGEGT. This receptor was identified in a human donor with ulcerative colitis or Crohn's disease, or a healthy co-twin of an affected twin (not recorded which). The J gene is TRBJ1-6, the V gene TRBV6-2 or TRBV6-3; TCRdb picks TRBD1, but there is no DNA to check that call. The specimen sequenced was blood. The CDR3 sequence: CASSSPGRQNSPLHF.